The 9 T cell receptor beta chains below were found in one sample sequenced in a study of OX40 agonist ivuxolimab in advanced cancers. TCRdb's table, derived via immunoSEQ multiplex PCR, lists solely in-frame clones and lacks some. Of some 97,000 clones in the sample, roughly nine tenths are singletons; the top ten hold 0.31%. Sequenced material: CD4+ or CD8+ T cells sorted from blood, taken in a trial of the OX40 agonist ivuxolimab. These receptors were obtained from an adult with an advanced solid tumor such as melanoma, head and neck, liver or kidney cancer.

The V gene is TRBV30, the J gene TRBJ2-3; possibly TRBD1 for D (5 bases). In germline, CDR1 is GTSNPN, CDR2 SVGIG (reference sequence). The CDR3 totals 13 residues. V shed 2 bases and J shed 1 base, with 7 bases lying between them. The CDR3 coding sequence is TGTGCCTGGAGTATAGGGGGCACAGATACGCAGTATTTT. It translates to CAWSIGGTDTQYF.

The V and J genes are TRBV28 and TRBJ1-2, with D perhaps matching TRBD1 (5 bases). V was cut by 3 bases and J by 0 bases, with 14 bases left in between. The V gene's germline CDR1 is MDHEN and CDR2 SYDVKM. The CDR3 totals 16 residues. The CDR3 nucleotides read TGTGCCAGCAGTTTGGATGGTGTGACAGCTAACTATGGCTACACCTTC. Translating it yields CASSLDGVTANYGYTF.

This sequence joins TRBV5-1 and TRBJ2-5, with no clear D. Trimming cost V 0 bases and J 5 bases, with 17 bases left between them. Germline V gives CDR1 SGHRS, CDR2 YFSETQ. This CDR3 has 16 amino acids. The CDR3 DNA reads TGCGCCAGCAGCTTGGGAGGCTTAATGCAGACGGAGACCCAGTACTTC. Translating gives CASSLGGLMQTETQYF.

The chain recombines TRBV4-3 with TRBJ2-5; D not certain. From germline, CDR1 is LGHNA and CDR2 YSLEER. The CDR3 covers 15 residues. Trimming removed 4 bases from V and 5 bases from J, with 17 bases in between. Here the CDR3 reads CASSLIYESQETQYF. Here the CDR3 DNA reads TGCGCCAGCAGCCTTATCTATGAGTCTCAGGAGACCCAGTACTTC.

This clone has only a few counts. The chain uses TRBV14 and TRBJ2-7, with TRBD2 identical over 7 bases. The CDR3 spans 14 residues. Germline V gene lookup returns CDR1 SGHDN and CDR2 FVKESK. Unmatched junction bases numbered 6, after V lost 3 bases and J lost 4 bases. The CDR3: CASSQEAGRYEQYF. CDR3 nucleotide sequence: TGTGCCAGCAGCCAGGAAGCGGGAAGGTACGAGCAGTACTTC.

The genes are TRBV21-1 and TRBJ2-1; TRBD2 is taken as the D call from the table, unchecked against the DNA. TRBV21-1 corresponds to a pseudogene. CDR3 length: 16 amino acids. The CDR3 coding sequence is TGTGCCAGCAGCAAAGTCAGCCTAGCGGGTTTATCTGAGCAGTTCTTC. Its translation is CASSKVSLAGLSEQFF.

V and J are TRBV7-8 and TRBJ2-5; D is possibly TRBD1 (6 bases). This CDR3 contains 13 residues. Germline V lookup: CDR1 SGHVS, CDR2 FQNEAQ. Trimming shortened V by 4 bases and J by 7 bases, and 13 bases separated the two germline ends. The CDR3 DNA sequence: TGTGCCAGCAGCTCACAGGGTTTAGGGACCCAGTACTTC. Amino acid sequence: CASSSQGLGTQYF.

CDR3 in amino acids: CASSIPGQGIEAFF. CDR3 DNA: TGTGCCAGTAGTATACCGGGACAGGGTATTGAAGCTTTCTTT. This chain uses TRBV19 with TRBJ1-1; 9 nucleotides line up with TRBD1. This CDR3 is built from 14 residues. Looked up from germline, CDR1 is LNHDA and CDR2 is SQIVND (reference sequence). The V segment lost 2 bases and the J segment 7 bases; nucleotides outside the gene matches: 5.

The rearrangement links TRBV25-1 to TRBJ1-1; no reliable D call. Germline CDR1 MGHDK, CDR2 SYGVNS. This CDR3 has 13 amino acids. The V end lost 4 bases, the J end lost 0 bases, and 6 bases lay between the germline ends. CDR3 residues: CASSAYLNTEAFF. The CDR3, as DNA: TGTGCCAGCAGTGCATACCTGAACACTGAAGCTTTCTTT.